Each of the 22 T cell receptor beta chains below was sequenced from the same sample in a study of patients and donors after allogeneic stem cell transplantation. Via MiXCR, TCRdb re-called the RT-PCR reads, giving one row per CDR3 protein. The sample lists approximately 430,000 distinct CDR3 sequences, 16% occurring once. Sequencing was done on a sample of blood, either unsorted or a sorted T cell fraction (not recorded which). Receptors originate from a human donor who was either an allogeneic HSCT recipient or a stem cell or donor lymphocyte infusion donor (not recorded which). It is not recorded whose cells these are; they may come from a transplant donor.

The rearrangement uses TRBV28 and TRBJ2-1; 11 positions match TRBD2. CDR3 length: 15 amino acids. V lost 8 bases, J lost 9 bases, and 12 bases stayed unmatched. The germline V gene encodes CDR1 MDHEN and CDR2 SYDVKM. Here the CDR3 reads CASSVSGRADFEQFF. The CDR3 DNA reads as TGTGCCAGCTCCGTTAGCGGGAGGGCCGATTTTGAGCAGTTCTTC.

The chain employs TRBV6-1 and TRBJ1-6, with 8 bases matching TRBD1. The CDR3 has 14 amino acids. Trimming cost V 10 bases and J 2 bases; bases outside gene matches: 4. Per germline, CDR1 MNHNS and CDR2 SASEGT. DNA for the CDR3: TGTGCCACCCGGACAGGGACCTATAATTCACCCCTCCACTTT. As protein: CATRTGTYNSPLHF.

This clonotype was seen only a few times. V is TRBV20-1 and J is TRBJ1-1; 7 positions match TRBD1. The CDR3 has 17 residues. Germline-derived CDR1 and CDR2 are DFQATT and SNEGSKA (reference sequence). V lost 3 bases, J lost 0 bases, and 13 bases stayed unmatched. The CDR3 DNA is TGCAGTGCTAGTCAGACAGGGCAGGGGCACTTGAACACTGAAGCTTTCTTT. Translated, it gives CSASQTGQGHLNTEAFF.

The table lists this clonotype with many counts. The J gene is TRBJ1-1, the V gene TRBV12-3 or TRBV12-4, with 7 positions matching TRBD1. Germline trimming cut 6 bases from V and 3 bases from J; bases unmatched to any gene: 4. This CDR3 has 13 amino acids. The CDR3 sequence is CASRSDRYTEAFF. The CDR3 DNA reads TGTGCCAGCAGATCGGACAGGTACACTGAAGCTTTCTTT.

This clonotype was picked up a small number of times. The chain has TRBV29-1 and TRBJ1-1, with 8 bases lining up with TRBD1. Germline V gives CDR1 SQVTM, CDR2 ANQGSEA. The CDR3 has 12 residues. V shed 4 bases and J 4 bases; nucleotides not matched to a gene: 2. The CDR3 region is CSVGTGGTEAFF. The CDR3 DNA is TGCAGCGTTGGAACAGGGGGCACTGAAGCTTTCTTT.

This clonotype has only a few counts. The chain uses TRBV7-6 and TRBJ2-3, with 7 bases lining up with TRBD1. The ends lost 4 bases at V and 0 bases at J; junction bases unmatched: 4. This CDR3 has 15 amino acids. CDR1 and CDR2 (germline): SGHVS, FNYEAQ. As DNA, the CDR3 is TGTGCCAGCAGCTCGGGACAGTCGAGCACAGATACGCAGTATTTT. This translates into CASSSGQSSTDTQYF.

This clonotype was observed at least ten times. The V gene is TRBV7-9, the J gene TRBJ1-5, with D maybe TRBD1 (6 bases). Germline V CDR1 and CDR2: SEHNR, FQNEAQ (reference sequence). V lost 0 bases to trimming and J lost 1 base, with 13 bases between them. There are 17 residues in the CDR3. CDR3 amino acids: CASSLAVKGGSNQPQHF. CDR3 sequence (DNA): TGTGCCAGCAGCTTAGCCGTTAAAGGGGGGAGCAATCAGCCCCAGCATTTT.

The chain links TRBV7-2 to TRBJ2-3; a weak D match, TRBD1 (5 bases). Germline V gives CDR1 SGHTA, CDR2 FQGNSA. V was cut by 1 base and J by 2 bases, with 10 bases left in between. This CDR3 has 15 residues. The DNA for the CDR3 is TGTGCCAGCAGCTTAGAAAGGGGTATCACAGATACGCAGTATTTT. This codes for CASSLERGITDTQYF.

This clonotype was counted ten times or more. CDR3 loop: CASSFLVQREGGEQFF. Written as DNA, the CDR3 is TGCGCCAGCAGCTTCCTAGTACAGCGGGAGGGCGGCGAGCAGTTCTTC. The chain joins TRBV5-1 to TRBJ2-1; 10 bases fit TRBD2. Germline V gives CDR1 SGHRS, CDR2 YFSETQ. CDR3 length: 16 amino acids. Losses at the gene ends were 2 bases for V and 10 bases for J; bases not matched to a gene: 12.

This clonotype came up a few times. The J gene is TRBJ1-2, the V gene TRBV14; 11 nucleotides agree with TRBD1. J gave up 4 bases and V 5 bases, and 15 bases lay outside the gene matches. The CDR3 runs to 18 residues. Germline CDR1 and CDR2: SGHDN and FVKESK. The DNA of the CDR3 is TGTGCCAGCAGCGCGCGGAGGACAGGGGGCCGGTGGGGCTATGGCTACACCTTC. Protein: CASSARRTGGRWGYGYTF.

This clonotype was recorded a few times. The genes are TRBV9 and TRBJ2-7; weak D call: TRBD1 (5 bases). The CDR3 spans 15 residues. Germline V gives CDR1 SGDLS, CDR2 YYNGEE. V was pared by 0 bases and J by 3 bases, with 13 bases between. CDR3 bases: TGTGCCAGCAGCGTAGCCGTGGGGCTGGTCTACGAGCAGTACTTC. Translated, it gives CASSVAVGLVYEQYF.

The CDR3 loop reads CATSDLRLAGNEQFF. CDR3 nucleotides: TGTGCCACCAGTGACCTTAGACTAGCGGGAAATGAGCAGTTCTTC. The rearrangement links TRBV24-1 to TRBJ2-1, with 11 bases fitting TRBD2. J was trimmed by 7 bases and V by 4 bases; bases with no gene match: 5. The CDR3 spans 15 residues. The V gene's germline CDR1 is KGHDR and CDR2 SFDVKD.

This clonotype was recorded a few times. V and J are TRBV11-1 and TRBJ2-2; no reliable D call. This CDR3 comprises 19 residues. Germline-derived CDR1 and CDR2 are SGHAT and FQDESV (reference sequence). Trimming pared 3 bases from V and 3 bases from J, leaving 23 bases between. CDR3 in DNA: TGTGCCAGCAGCTTTTTAATTATGCGGAGTAGGGTCGACACCGGGGAGCTGTTTTTT. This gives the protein CASSFLIMRSRVDTGELFF.

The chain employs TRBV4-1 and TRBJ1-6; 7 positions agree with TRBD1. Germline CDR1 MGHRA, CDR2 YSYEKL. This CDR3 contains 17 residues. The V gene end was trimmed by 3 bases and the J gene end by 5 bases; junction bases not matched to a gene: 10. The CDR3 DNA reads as TGCGCCAGCAGCCACTCTTGGCAGGGGGTGGATAATTCACCCCTCCACTTT. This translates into CASSHSWQGVDNSPLHF.

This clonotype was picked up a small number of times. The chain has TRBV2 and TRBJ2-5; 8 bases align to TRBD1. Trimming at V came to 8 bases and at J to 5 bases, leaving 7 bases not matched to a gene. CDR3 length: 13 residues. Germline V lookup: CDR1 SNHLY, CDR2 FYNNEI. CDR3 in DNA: TGTGCCAGCCTGGAGGACAGGGTCGAGACCCAGTACTTC. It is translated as CASLEDRVETQYF.

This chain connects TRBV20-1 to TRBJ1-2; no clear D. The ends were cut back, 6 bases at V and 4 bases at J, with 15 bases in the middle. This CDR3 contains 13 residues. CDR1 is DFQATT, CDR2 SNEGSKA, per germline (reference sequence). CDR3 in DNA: TGCAGTGCCACCGCCGCTTCTGGCTATGGCTACACCTTC. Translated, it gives CSATAASGYGYTF.

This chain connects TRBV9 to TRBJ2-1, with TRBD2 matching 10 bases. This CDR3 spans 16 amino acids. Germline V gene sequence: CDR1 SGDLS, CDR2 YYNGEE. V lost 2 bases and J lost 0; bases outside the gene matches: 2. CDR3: CASSVIAGGSYNEQFF. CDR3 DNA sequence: TGTGCCAGCAGCGTGATAGCGGGAGGCTCCTACAATGAGCAGTTCTTC.

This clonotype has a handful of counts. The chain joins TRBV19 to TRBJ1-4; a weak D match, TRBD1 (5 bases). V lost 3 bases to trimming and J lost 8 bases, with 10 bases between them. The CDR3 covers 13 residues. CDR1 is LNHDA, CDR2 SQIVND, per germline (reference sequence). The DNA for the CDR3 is TGTGCCAGTAGTATGATCCAGGGCGAAAAACTGTTTTTT. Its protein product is CASSMIQGEKLFF.

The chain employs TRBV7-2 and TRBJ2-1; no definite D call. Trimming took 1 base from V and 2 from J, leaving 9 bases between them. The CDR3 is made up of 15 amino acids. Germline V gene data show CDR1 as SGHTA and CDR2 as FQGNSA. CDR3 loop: CASSLVGGAYNEQFF. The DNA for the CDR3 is TGTGCCAGCAGCTTAGTCGGCGGCGCCTACAATGAGCAGTTCTTC.

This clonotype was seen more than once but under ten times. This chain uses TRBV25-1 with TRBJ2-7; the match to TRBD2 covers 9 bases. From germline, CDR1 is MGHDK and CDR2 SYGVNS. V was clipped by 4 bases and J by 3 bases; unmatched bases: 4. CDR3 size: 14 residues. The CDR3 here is CASSASGALYEQYF. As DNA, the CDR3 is TGTGCCAGCAGTGCTAGCGGGGCACTCTACGAGCAGTACTTC.

CDR3 sequence reads: CAIRPRQGIYEQYF. The CDR3 nucleotides are TGTGCCATCAGGCCCCGACAGGGTATCTACGAGCAGTACTTC. The chain couples TRBV10-3 to TRBJ2-7; TRBD1 aligns across 7 bases. The V and J ends lost 6 bases and 3 bases, in that order; junction bases with no gene match: 8. CDR3 size: 14 residues. Germline CDR1 reads ENHRY; CDR2 reads SYGVKD.

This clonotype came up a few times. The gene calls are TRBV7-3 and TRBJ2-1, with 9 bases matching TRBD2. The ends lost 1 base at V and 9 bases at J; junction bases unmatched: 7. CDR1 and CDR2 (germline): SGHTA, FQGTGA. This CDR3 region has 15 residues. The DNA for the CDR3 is TGTGCCAGCAGCTTAAGTGGCGGGAGGGCAGGTGAGCAGTTCTTC. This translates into CASSLSGGRAGEQFF.